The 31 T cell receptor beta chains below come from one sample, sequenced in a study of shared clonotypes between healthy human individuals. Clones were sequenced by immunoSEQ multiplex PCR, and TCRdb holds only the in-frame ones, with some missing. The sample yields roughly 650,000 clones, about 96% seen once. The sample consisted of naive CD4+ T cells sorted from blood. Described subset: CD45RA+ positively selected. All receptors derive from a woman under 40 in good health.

CDR3 loop: CASSFMAGGQTEQFF. CDR3 DNA sequence: TGTGCCAGCAGTTTTATGGCGGGAGGTCAGACTGAGCAGTTCTTC. The chain carries TRBV28 and TRBJ2-1; 8 bases map to TRBD2. With V trimmed by 3 bases and J by 9 bases, 10 bases remained unmatched. The CDR3 is 15 amino acids. Germline assignment: CDR1 MDHEN and CDR2 SYDVKM.

This CDR3 is CASSLDGQGLTDTQYF. Here the CDR3 DNA reads TGCGCCAGCAGCTTGGACGGACAGGGGCTGACAGATACGCAGTATTTT. The chain couples TRBV5-1 to TRBJ2-3; TRBD1 agrees at 9 bases. Germline CDR1 and CDR2: SGHRS and YFSETQ. The CDR3 is 16 residues long. Trimming took 0 bases from V and 3 from J; bases not matched to a gene: 5.

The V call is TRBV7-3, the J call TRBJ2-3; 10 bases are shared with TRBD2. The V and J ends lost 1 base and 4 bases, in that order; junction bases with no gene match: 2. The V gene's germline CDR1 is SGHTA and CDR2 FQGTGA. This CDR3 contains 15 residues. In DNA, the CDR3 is TGTGCCAGCAGCTTAAAACTAGCGGGGCCAGATACGCAGTATTTT. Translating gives CASSLKLAGPDTQYF.

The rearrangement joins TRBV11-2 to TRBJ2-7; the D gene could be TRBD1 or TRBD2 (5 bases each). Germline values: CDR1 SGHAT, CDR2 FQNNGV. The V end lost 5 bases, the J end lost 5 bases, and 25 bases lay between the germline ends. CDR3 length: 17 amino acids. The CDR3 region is CASSPAGVRGLEDEQYF. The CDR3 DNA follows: TGTGCCAGCAGCCCCGCCGGGGTTAGGGGCCTTGAGGACGAGCAGTACTTC.

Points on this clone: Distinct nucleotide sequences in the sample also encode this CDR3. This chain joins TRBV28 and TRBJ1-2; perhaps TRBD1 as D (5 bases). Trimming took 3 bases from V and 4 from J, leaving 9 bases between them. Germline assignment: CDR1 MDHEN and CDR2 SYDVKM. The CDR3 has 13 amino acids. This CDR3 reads CASSFGGGYGYTF. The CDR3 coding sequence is TGTGCCAGCAGTTTCGGGGGAGGCTATGGCTACACCTTC.

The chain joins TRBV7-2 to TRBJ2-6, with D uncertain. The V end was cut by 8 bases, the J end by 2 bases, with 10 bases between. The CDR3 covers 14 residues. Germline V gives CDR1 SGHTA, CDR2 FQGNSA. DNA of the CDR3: TGTGCCAGCTCAAATGCCGCTGGGGCCAACGTCCTGACTTTC. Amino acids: CASSNAAGANVLTF.

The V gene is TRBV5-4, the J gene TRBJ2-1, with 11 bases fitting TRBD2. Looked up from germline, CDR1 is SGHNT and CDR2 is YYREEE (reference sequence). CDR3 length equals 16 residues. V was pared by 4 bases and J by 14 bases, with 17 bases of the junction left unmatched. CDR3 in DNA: TGTGCCAGCAGCCCGAATAGCGGGAGGGCTTTACGCCATAAGTTCTTC. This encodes CASSPNSGRALRHKFF.

The CDR3 DNA is TGTGCCAGCTCACCCCTGAGGTACAATGAGCAGTTCTTC. Translating gives CASSPLRYNEQFF. The chain uses TRBV18 and TRBJ2-1, with D unclear. The CDR3 length is 13 residues. Trimming took 3 bases from V and 4 from J, leaving 7 bases between them. Germline V gene lookup returns CDR1 KGHSH and CDR2 LQKENI.

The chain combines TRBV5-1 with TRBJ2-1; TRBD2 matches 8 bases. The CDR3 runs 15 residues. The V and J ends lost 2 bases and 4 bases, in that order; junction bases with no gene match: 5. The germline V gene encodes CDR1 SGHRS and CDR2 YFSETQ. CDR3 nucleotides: TGCGCCAGCAGCTTTTCCGGGACTAGTTACAATGAGCAGTTCTTC. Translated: CASSFSGTSYNEQFF.

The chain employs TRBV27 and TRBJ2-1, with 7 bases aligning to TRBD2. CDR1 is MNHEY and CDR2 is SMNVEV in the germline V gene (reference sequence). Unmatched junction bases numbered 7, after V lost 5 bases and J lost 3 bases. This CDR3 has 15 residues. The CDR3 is CASSPSGLNYNEQFF. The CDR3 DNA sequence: TGTGCCAGCAGTCCCTCGGGACTAAACTACAATGAGCAGTTCTTC.

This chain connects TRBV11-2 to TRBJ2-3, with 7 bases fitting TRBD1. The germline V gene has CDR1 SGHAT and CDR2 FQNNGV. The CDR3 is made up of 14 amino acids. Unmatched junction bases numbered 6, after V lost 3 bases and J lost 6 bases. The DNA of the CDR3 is TGTGCCAGCAGCTTTGACAGGGCCGTGGATACGCAGTATTTT. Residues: CASSFDRAVDTQYF.

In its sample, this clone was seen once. The CDR3 loop reads CASSLATGANTEAFF. CDR3 bases: TGTGCCAGCAGCTTAGCGACAGGCGCGAACACTGAAGCTTTCTTT. The chain has TRBV7-9 and TRBJ1-1, with D possibly TRBD1 on 6 matching bases. The V end lost 0 bases, the J end lost 1 base, and 9 bases lay between the germline ends. Germline loops: CDR1 SEHNR, CDR2 FQNEAQ (reference sequence). The CDR3 spans 15 residues.

CDR3 DNA sequence: TGTGCCAGCAGCTTGGGTACCGGGGAAGGAGATACGCAGTATTTT. Its protein is CASSLGTGEGDTQYF. The V and J genes are TRBV5-4 and TRBJ2-3; possibly TRBD2 for D (5 bases). Germline lookup yields CDR1 SGHNT and CDR2 YYREEE (reference sequence). The CDR3 spans 15 residues. V lost 0 bases and J 5 bases, leaving 13 bases between the germline ends.

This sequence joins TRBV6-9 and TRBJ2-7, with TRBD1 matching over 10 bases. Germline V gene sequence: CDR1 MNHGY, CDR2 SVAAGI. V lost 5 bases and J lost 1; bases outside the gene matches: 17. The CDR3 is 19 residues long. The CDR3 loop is CASSPPGQGIPGGSYEQYF. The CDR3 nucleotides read TGTGCCAGCAGTCCTCCGGGACAGGGGATTCCGGGGGGGTCCTACGAGCAGTACTTC.

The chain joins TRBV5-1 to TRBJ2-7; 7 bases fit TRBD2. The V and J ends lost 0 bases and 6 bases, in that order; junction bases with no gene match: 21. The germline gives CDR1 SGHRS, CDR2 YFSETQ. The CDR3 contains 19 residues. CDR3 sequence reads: CASSLVQRTGLTGGGEQYF. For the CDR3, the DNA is TGCGCCAGCAGCTTGGTTCAGAGGACGGGATTAACGGGAGGAGGCGAGCAGTACTTC.

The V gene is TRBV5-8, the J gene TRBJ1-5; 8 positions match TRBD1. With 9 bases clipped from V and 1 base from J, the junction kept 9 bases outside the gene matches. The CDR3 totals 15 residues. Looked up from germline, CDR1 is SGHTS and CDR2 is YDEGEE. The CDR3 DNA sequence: TGTGCCACCAAAACAGGGGGAATCAGCAATCAGCCCCAGCATTTT. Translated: CATKTGGISNQPQHF.

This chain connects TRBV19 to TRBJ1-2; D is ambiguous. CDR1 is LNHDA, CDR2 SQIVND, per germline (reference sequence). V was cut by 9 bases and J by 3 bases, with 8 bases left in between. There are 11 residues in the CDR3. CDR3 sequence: CASSSYYGYTF. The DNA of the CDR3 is TGTGCCAGCTCCTCTTACTATGGCTACACCTTC. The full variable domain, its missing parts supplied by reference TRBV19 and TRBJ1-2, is DGGITQSPKYLFRKEGQNVTLSCEQNLNHDAMYWYRQDPGQGLRLIYYSQIVNDFQKGDIAEGYSVSREKKESFPLTVTSAQKNPTAFYLCASSSYYGYTFGSGTRLTVV.

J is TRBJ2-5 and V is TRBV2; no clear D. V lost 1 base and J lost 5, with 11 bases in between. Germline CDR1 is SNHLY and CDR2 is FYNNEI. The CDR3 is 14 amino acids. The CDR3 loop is CASSEGRKAETQYF. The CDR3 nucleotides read TGTGCCAGCAGTGAAGGACGAAAGGCGGAGACCCAGTACTTC.

The CDR3 nucleotides are TGTGCCAGCTCACCGCAGGGCCATGAGCAGTTCTTC. Protein sequence: CASSPQGHEQFF. The chain couples TRBV18 to TRBJ2-1; a possible D gene is TRBD1 (5 bases). Germline CDR1 is KGHSH and CDR2 is LQKENI. V was shortened by 3 bases and J by 8 bases, with 8 bases between the two germline ends. There are 12 residues in the CDR3.

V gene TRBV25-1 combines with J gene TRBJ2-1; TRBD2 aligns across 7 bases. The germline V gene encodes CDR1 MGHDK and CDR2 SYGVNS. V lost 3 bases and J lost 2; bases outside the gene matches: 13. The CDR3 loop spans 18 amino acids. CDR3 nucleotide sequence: TGTGCCAGCAGTGATCTTGAAGAGAGGGAGGGCCCCTACAATGAGCAGTTCTTC. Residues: CASSDLEEREGPYNEQFF. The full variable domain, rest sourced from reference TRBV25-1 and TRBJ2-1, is EADIYQTPRYLVIGTGKKITLECSQTMGHDKMYWYQQDPGMELHLIHYSYGVNSTEKGDLSSESTVSRIRTEHFPLTLESARPSHTSQYLCASSDLEEREGPYNEQFFGPGTRLTVL.

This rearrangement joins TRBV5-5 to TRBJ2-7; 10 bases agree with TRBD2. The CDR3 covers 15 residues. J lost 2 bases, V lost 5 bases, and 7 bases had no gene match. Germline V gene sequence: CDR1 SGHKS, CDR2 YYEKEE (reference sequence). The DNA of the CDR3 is TGTGCCAGCAGATACGGACTAGCGGATACCTACGAGCAGTACTTC. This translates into CASRYGLADTYEQYF.

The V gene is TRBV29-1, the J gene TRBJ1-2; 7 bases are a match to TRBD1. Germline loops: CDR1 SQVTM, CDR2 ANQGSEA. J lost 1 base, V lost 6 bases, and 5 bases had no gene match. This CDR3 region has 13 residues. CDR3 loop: CSVVNRGNYGYTF. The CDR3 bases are TGCAGCGTCGTGAACAGGGGTAACTATGGCTACACCTTC.

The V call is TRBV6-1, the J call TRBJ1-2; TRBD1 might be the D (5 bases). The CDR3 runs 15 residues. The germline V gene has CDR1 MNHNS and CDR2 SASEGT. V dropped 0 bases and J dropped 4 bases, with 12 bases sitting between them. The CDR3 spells CASSEALRQPYGYTF. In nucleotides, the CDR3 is TGTGCCAGCAGTGAAGCGCTTCGACAGCCCTATGGCTACACCTTC.

CDR3 DNA sequence: TGTGCCAGCAGTAGGGCGGGTGGAAACACCATATATTTT. Translated, it gives CASSRAGGNTIYF. V and J are TRBV5-4 and TRBJ1-3; no firm D call. The V and J ends lost 5 bases and 3 bases respectively, with 9 bases between them. The germline V gene has CDR1 SGHNT and CDR2 YYREEE (reference sequence). This CDR3 contains 13 residues.

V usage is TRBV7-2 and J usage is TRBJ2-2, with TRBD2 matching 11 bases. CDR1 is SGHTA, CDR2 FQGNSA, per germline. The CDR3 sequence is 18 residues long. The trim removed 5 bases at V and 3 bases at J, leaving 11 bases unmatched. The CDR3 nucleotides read TGTGCCAGCAGCCGCACTAGCGGGAGATCAGGGTACACCGGGGAGCTGTTTTTT. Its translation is CASSRTSGRSGYTGELFF.

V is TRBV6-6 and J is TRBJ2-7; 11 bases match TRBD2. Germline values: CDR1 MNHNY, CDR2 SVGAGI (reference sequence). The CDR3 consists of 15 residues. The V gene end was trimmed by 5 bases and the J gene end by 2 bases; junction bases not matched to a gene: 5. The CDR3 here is CASSRGTSGTYEQYF. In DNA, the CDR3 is TGTGCCAGCAGTCGAGGGACTAGCGGAACCTACGAGCAGTACTTC.

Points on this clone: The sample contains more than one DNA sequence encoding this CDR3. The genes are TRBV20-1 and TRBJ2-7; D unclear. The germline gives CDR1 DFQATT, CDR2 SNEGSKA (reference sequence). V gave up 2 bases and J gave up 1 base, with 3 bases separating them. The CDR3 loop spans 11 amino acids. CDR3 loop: CSARNSYEQYF. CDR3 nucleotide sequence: TGCAGTGCTAGAAATTCCTACGAGCAGTACTTC.

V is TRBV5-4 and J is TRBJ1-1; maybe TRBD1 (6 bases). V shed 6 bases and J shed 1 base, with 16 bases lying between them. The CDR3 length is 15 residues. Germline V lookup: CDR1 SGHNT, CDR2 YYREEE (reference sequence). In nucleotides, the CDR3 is TGTGCCAGCACTTACGGGGGCTCCTGGAACACTGAAGCTTTCTTT. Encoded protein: CASTYGGSWNTEAFF.

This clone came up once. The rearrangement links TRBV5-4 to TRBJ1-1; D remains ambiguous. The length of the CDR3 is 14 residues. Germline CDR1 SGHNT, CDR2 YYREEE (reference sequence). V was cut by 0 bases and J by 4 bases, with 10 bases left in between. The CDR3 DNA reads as TGTGCCAGCAGCTTGGAGGGAGGGAGCACTGAAGCTTTCTTT. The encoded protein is CASSLEGGSTEAFF.

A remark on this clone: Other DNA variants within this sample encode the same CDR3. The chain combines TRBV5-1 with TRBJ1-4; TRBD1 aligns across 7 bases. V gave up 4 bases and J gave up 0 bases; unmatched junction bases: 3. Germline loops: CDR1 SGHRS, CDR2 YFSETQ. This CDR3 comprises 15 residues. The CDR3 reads CASSRDSATNEKLFF. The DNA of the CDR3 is TGCGCCAGCAGCAGGGACAGTGCAACTAATGAAAAACTGTTTTTT.

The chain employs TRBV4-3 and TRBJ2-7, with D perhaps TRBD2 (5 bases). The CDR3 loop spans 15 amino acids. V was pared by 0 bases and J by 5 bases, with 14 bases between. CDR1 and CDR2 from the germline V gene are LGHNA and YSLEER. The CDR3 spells CASSQDRAEGDEQYF. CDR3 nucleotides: TGCGCCAGCAGCCAAGACCGAGCCGAGGGCGACGAGCAGTACTTC.